This TCR beta chain emerged from a study of identical twins. Study-wide findings and caveats: The study reached conclusions through statistical analysis that was cross-sectional, not following the same donors. Memory repertoires lacked the insertion deficit that abundant cord blood beta clonotypes showed.

One entry per CDR3 protein, called by TCRdb with MiXCR from the 5' RACE reads. Among hundreds of thousands of distinct CDR3 sequences listed, around an eighth were seen once. About this clonotype: The antigen remains unidentified.

This CDR3 comprises 16 residues. Between the trimmed V and J ends, which lost 6 bases and 2 bases, there was a span of 19 bases. These data also featured in a second study, about yellow fever vaccine responses in identical twins.

Sequencing was performed on PBMCs. V gene TRBV12-3 or TRBV12-4 combines with J gene TRBJ2-5; maybe TRBD1 (6 bases). The TCR sequence derives from a woman between 18 and 30 years old in good health. The CDR3 DNA follows: TGTGCCAGCAGCCGAAGTAGGGGGTGGGGTCAAGAGACCCAGTACTTC. This codes for CASSRSRGWGQETQYF.